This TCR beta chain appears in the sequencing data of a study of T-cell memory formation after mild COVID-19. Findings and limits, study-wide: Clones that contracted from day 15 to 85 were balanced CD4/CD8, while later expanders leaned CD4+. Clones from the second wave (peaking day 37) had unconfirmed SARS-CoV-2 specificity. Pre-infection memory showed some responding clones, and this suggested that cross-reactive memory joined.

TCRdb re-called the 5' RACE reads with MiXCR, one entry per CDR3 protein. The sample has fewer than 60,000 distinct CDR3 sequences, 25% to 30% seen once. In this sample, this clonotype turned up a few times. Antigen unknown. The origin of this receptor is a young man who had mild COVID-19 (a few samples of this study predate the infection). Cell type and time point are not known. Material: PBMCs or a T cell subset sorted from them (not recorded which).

The CDR3 region has the DNA TGTGCCAGCAGCTTTAACTTCGGTGAGCAGTTCTTC. Translating gives CASSFNFGEQFF. This chain links TRBV7-2 with TRBJ2-1; D gene uncertain. Per the germline V gene, CDR1 is SGHTA and CDR2 is FQGNSA. V gave up 3 bases and J gave up 9 bases, with 9 bases separating them. The CDR3 sequence is 12 residues long.